This entry lists 23 T cell receptor beta chains sequenced from one sample in a study of shared clonotypes between healthy human individuals. Assay used: immunoSEQ multiplex PCR; TCRdb lists only in-frame clones, some missing. Of 2 million to 2.5 million clones listed, roughly 96% are singletons. The sample consisted of naive CD4+ T cells sorted from blood. Subset noted: CD45RA+ positively selected. The source is a young man in good health.

The CDR3 loop is CASRPVDRGKNEQFF. CDR3 DNA sequence: TGCGCCAGCAGGCCAGTGGACAGGGGGAAAAATGAGCAGTTCTTC. V usage is TRBV10-2 and J usage is TRBJ2-1, with TRBD1 matching over 10 bases. V dropped 6 bases and J dropped 7; count of bases not matched to a gene: 9. This CDR3 spans 15 amino acids. The germline gives CDR1 WSHSY, CDR2 SAAADI.

This clone came up once. Other DNA sequences within the sample encode an identical CDR3. The chain joins TRBV2 to TRBJ1-2, with D hard to call. V gave up 4 bases and J gave up 5 bases, with 5 bases separating them. The CDR3 has 11 residues. The germline V gene encodes CDR1 SNHLY and CDR2 FYNNEI. In DNA form, the CDR3 reads TGTGCCAGCAGTGCTGCGTATGGCTACACCTTC. It is translated as CASSAAYGYTF.

The chain is built from TRBV7-2 and TRBJ2-2; D remains unclear. Germline loops: CDR1 SGHTA, CDR2 FQGNSA. Trimming removed 1 base from V and 7 bases from J, with 7 bases in between. This CDR3 is built from 13 residues. CDR3 protein: CASSLDFGGELFF. DNA of the CDR3: TGTGCCAGCAGCTTAGATTTCGGCGGGGAGCTGTTTTTT.

The rearrangement links TRBV28 to TRBJ1-2; D perhaps matches TRBD1 (6 bases). The CDR3 totals 12 residues. V was pared by 8 bases and J by 2 bases, with 9 bases between. CDR1 MDHEN and CDR2 SYDVKM come from the germline V gene. CDR3 protein: CASGGQNYGYTF. CDR3 DNA: TGTGCCAGCGGAGGACAGAACTATGGCTACACCTTC.

This clone showed up just once. This same CDR3 is encoded by further DNA sequences in the sample. The chain carries TRBV5-8 and TRBJ2-7, with D unclear. CDR1 and CDR2 (germline): SGHTS, YDEGEE. The CDR3 runs 13 residues. V lost 2 bases, J lost 2 bases, and 8 bases lay in between. The CDR3 region has the DNA TGTGCCAGCAGCTTAAGAGTCACCTACGAGCAGTACTTC. Its translation is CASSLRVTYEQYF.

The chain has TRBV11-2 and TRBJ2-2, with 8 bases matching TRBD1. Germline trimming cut 8 bases from V and 4 bases from J; bases unmatched to any gene: 15. CDR3 length equals 17 residues. Germline V CDR1 and CDR2: SGHAT, FQNNGV. Here the CDR3 DNA reads TGTGCCAGCTTCTCCGCCTGGGGACAGGCTTTCACCGGGGAGCTGTTTTTT. It encodes CASFSAWGQAFTGELFF.

This rearrangement joins TRBV29-1 to TRBJ2-2; D assignment may be TRBD1 or TRBD2 (5 bases each). The CDR3 length is 16 residues. In germline, CDR1 is SQVTM, CDR2 ANQGSEA. Trimming left V 6 bases short and J 5 bases short, with 22 bases between. The CDR3 coding sequence is TGCAGCGTGGAAATGGGGGTTGGCAGGTTAACCGGGGAGCTGTTTTTT. Translated, it gives CSVEMGVGRLTGELFF.

The CDR3 loop reads CSAVPGTQKGGYTF. As DNA, the CDR3 is TGCAGCGCTGTTCCCGGGACACAAAAAGGGGGCTACACCTTC. The chain joins TRBV29-1 to TRBJ1-2, with D possibly TRBD1 on 6 matching bases. V lost 7 bases and J lost 8, with 23 bases in between. CDR1 SQVTM and CDR2 ANQGSEA come from the germline V gene. The CDR3 is 14 residues long.

The rearrangement uses TRBV28 and TRBJ2-5; 8 bases agree with TRBD2. The CDR3 sequence is 15 residues long. CDR1 is MDHEN, CDR2 SYDVKM, per germline. V dropped 6 bases and J dropped 7; count of bases not matched to a gene: 13. This chain's CDR3 is CASSPPAGAARTQYF. In nucleotides, the CDR3 is TGTGCCAGCAGCCCACCAGCGGGGGCAGCCAGGACCCAGTACTTC.

This rearrangement joins TRBV10-2 to TRBJ1-3; 10 nucleotides align to TRBD1. CDR3 size: 17 residues. In germline, CDR1 is WSHSY, CDR2 SAAADI. After removal of 5 bases from V and 1 base from J, the junction contained 8 bases not matched to a gene. The CDR3 here is CASSPTGGFPSGNTIYF. For the CDR3, the DNA is TGCGCCAGCAGTCCGACAGGGGGCTTCCCTTCTGGAAACACCATATATTTT.

The sample holds one count of this clone. Other DNA sequences in this specimen translate into the identical CDR3. The gene calls are TRBV20-1 and TRBJ2-1; D is uncertain. Trimming shortened V by 6 bases and J by 6 bases, and 6 bases separated the two germline ends. Germline values: CDR1 DFQATT, CDR2 SNEGSKA (reference sequence). The CDR3 runs 10 residues. CDR3 sequence: CSALGNEQFF. The CDR3 nucleotides read TGCAGTGCATTAGGCAATGAGCAGTTCTTC.

The V and J genes are TRBV7-9 and TRBJ2-3; D is perhaps TRBD1 (6 bases). The CDR3 contains 14 residues. Deletions cut 3 bases from V and 4 bases from J, with 11 bases between. CDR1 is SEHNR, CDR2 FQNEAQ, per germline (reference sequence). The CDR3 spells CASSFDRTADTQYF. The CDR3 DNA reads TGTGCCAGCAGCTTTGACAGGACGGCAGATACGCAGTATTTT.

Comment on this clone: In the same sample, other DNA sequences code for this CDR3. The rearrangement links TRBV2 to TRBJ2-4; perhaps TRBD2 as D (5 bases). Per germline, CDR1 SNHLY and CDR2 FYNNEI. The CDR3 consists of 13 residues. V gave up 6 bases and J gave up 0 bases, with 6 bases separating them. CDR3 in DNA: TGTGCCAGCAGAGGACTAGCCAAAAACATTCAGTACTTC. Translation: CASRGLAKNIQYF.

The chain employs TRBV5-1 and TRBJ2-2, with D hard to call. Germline CDR1 and CDR2: SGHRS and YFSETQ. CDR3 length: 14 residues. V was trimmed by 0 bases and J by 6 bases, leaving 9 bases between them. Here the CDR3 DNA reads TGCGCCAGCAGCTTGGTAGTAGGCCCCGGGGAGCTGTTTTTT. Amino acid sequence: CASSLVVGPGELFF.

The CDR3 loop reads CASSQDGQGYQPQHF. The CDR3 nucleotides read TGCGCCAGCAGCCAAGATGGGCAGGGGTATCAGCCCCAGCATTTT. V gene TRBV4-3 combines with J gene TRBJ1-5, with D possibly matching TRBD1 (6 bases). Germline CDR1 LGHNA, CDR2 YSLEER. V lost 0 bases, J lost 5 bases, and 11 bases lay in between. CDR3 length equals 15 residues.

The V and J genes are TRBV4-1 and TRBJ1-4, with D uncertain. The CDR3 spans 15 residues. Per the germline V gene, CDR1 is MGHRA and CDR2 is YSYEKL. The germline V and J ends were trimmed by 0 bases and 8 bases, with 13 bases remaining between them. This CDR3 is CASSQDPAGLEKLFF. CDR3 in DNA: TGCGCCAGCAGCCAAGATCCGGCAGGACTCGAAAAACTGTTTTTT.

The chain joins TRBV4-1 to TRBJ1-4; no clear D gene. The V gene lost 1 base and the J gene lost 0 bases, with 12 bases spanning the gap. From germline, CDR1 is MGHRA and CDR2 YSYEKL. The CDR3 extends over 17 amino acids. The CDR3, as DNA: TGCGCCAGCAGCCAAGGTCCCCCAGCTGCAACTAATGAAAAACTGTTTTTT. Protein product: CASSQGPPAATNEKLFF.

V usage is TRBV30 and J usage is TRBJ2-5, with TRBD2 matching over 13 bases. The CDR3 is 14 amino acids. Trimming at V came to 2 bases and at J to 5 bases, leaving 2 bases not matched to a gene. CDR1 is GTSNPN and CDR2 is SVGIG in the germline V gene (reference sequence). As DNA, the CDR3 is TGTGCCTGGAGTTGGGGACTAGCGGGGGAGACCCAGTACTTC. Translation: CAWSWGLAGETQYF. Full variable domain (outside the CDR3, taken from reference TRBV30 and TRBJ2-5): SQTIHQWPATLVQPVGSPLSLECTVEGTSNPNLYWYRQAAGRGLQLLFYSVGIGQISSEVPQNLSASRPQDRQFILSSKKLLLSDSGFYLCAWSWGLAGETQYFGPGTRLLVL.

The chain recombines TRBV25-1 with TRBJ2-3; 8 bases align to TRBD1. V lost 7 bases, J lost 6 bases, and 12 bases stayed unmatched. Per germline, CDR1 MGHDK and CDR2 SYGVNS. The CDR3 runs 15 residues. In DNA, the CDR3 is TGTGCCAGCACCCTCGGGGACAGGCCGAGGGATACGCAGTATTTT. Translating it yields CASTLGDRPRDTQYF.

V gene TRBV9 combines with J gene TRBJ2-1; 7 nucleotides align to TRBD2. CDR3 length: 17 residues. The junction had 13 bases not matched to a gene; V was cut back by 0 bases and J by 7 bases. In germline, CDR1 is SGDLS, CDR2 YYNGEE. In nucleotides, the CDR3 is TGTGCCAGCAGCGTAGCTACTGGGACTACCTCGGGGAATGAGCAGTTCTTC. Amino acid sequence: CASSVATGTTSGNEQFF. The whole variable domain, filled in from reference TRBV9 and TRBJ2-1, reads DSGVTQTPKHLITATGQRVTLRCSPRSGDLSVYWYQQSLDQGLQFLIQYYNGEERAKGNILERFSAQQFPDLHSELNLSSLELGDSALYFCASSVATGTTSGNEQFFGPGTRLTVL.

This clone showed up just once. The rearrangement links TRBV5-1 to TRBJ2-7; 11 bases match TRBD1. V lost 0 bases, J lost 3 bases, and 8 bases stayed unmatched. The germline V gene encodes CDR1 SGHRS and CDR2 YFSETQ. This CDR3 comprises 17 residues. DNA for the CDR3: TGCGCCAGCAGCTTGGCCGTTGGGACAGGGGGGAGCTACGAGCAGTACTTC. Encoded protein: CASSLAVGTGGSYEQYF.

The chain combines TRBV15 with TRBJ1-2; D is undetermined. This CDR3 comprises 18 residues. Trimming took off 0 bases at V and 0 bases at J, with 17 bases between the two ends. The germline V gene encodes CDR1 LNHNV and CDR2 YYDKDF (reference sequence). The DNA of the CDR3 is TGTGCCACCAGCAGAGATTCTTCGGGCAGCAGTTCTAACTATGGCTACACCTTC. Translating it yields CATSRDSSGSSSNYGYTF.

V and J are TRBV4-2 and TRBJ2-3; tentatively, D is TRBD1 (5 bases). Per the germline V gene, CDR1 is LGHNA and CDR2 is YNFKEQ. The CDR3 runs to 17 residues. The ends were cut back, 1 base at V and 1 base at J, with 15 bases in the middle. The CDR3 here is CASSQGGRFRGTDTQYF. CDR3 DNA: TGTGCCAGCAGCCAAGGGGGCAGATTCCGAGGCACAGATACGCAGTATTTT.